This TCR beta chain appears in the sequencing data of a study of T-cell memory formation after mild COVID-19. Study at large: In these data, TCR clusters were largely donor specific. Points from the study as a whole: Researchers report contracting CD4+ clones mostly in CM and EM, with CD8+ clones in EMRA.

Comments on this clonotype: Its antigen remains unknown.

V shed 5 bases and J 6 bases; nucleotides not matched to a gene: 7. This CDR3 comprises 15 residues. From germline, CDR1 is SGHAT and CDR2 FQNNGV. In TCRdb, the 5' RACE reads were re-called with MiXCR into one record per CDR3 protein. The sample includes 350,000 to 400,000 distinct CDR3 sequences, 13% to 15% of them seen just once. This receptor was taken from a man between 18 and 35 years old who had mild COVID-19 (a few samples of this study predate the infection). Cell type and time point are not known. The chain carries TRBV11-2 and TRBJ1-6, with 7 positions matching TRBD1. The sample was PBMCs or a T cell subset sorted from them (not recorded which). CDR3 protein: CASSLNRGPNSPLHF. CDR3 nucleotides: TGTGCCAGCAGCCTCAACAGGGGACCTAATTCACCCCTCCACTTT.